The 29 T cell receptor beta chains listed next were all sequenced from one sample in a study of cytomegalovirus exposure and HLA in healthy donors. The PCR had 60 Vbeta and 13 Jbeta primers. Clones were read by immunoSEQ multiplex PCR, and TCRdb kept only the in-frame ones, dropping some. The repertoire consists of some 57,000 clones, with 65% to 75% occurring once and the leading ten covering 4.5% to 6%. What was sequenced was PBMCs. These receptors came from a young woman in good health and CMV-seronegative.

The chain carries TRBV2 and TRBJ1-3, with a weak D call TRBD1 (5 bases). Germline lookup yields CDR1 SNHLY and CDR2 FYNNEI. The CDR3 is 15 amino acids. V lost 3 bases, J lost 0 bases, and 9 bases lay in between. In DNA, the CDR3 is TGTGCCAGCAGTGACGGGGGGAGCTCTGGAAACACCATATATTTT. Its protein product is CASSDGGSSGNTIYF.

The chain uses TRBV19 and TRBJ1-5; D remains unclear. Germline CDR1 reads LNHDA; CDR2 reads SQIVND (reference sequence). The CDR3 runs to 15 residues. V was trimmed by 7 bases and J by 1 base, leaving 14 bases between them. CDR3 sequence: CASIATGRSNQPQHF. The CDR3 DNA sequence: TGTGCCAGTATAGCGACCGGGCGGAGCAATCAGCCCCAGCATTTT.

V usage is TRBV25-1 and J usage is TRBJ1-2; TRBD1 agrees at 8 bases. This CDR3 has 12 residues. The germline CDR1 and CDR2 sequences are MGHDK and SYGVNS. After removal of 7 bases from V and 4 bases from J, the junction contained 2 bases not matched to a gene. The CDR3 loop is CASIGTGYGYTF. In DNA, the CDR3 is TGTGCCAGCATTGGGACAGGCTATGGCTACACCTTC.

The chain combines TRBV19 with TRBJ1-2; 7 positions match TRBD1. Looked up from germline, CDR1 is LNHDA and CDR2 is SQIVND (reference sequence). The CDR3 is made up of 13 amino acids. Trimming removed 6 bases from V and 6 bases from J; junction bases left unmatched: 7. CDR3 nucleotides: TGTGCCAGTAGGAAACAGGGGAACGATGGCTACACCTTC. Its protein product is CASRKQGNDGYTF.

For the CDR3, the DNA is TGCGCCAGCAGCCAAGATACCTGGGGAGGGAGGGGCTACGAGCAGTACTTC. Its translation is CASSQDTWGGRGYEQYF. The chain employs TRBV4-1 and TRBJ2-7; TRBD2 matches 7 bases. The CDR3 runs 17 residues. Germline V gene sequence: CDR1 MGHRA, CDR2 YSYEKL. Trimming at V came to 0 bases and at J to 3 bases, leaving 11 bases not matched to a gene.

The J gene is TRBJ2-1, the V gene TRBV27; tentative D call: TRBD2 (5 bases). Germline lookup yields CDR1 MNHEY and CDR2 SMNVEV (reference sequence). This CDR3 spans 15 amino acids. Trimming shortened V by 5 bases and J by 1 base, and 12 bases separated the two germline ends. CDR3 protein: CASSVLAASYNEQFF. Here the CDR3 DNA reads TGTGCCAGCAGTGTGCTAGCCGCGTCCTACAATGAGCAGTTCTTC.

V usage is TRBV7-9 and J usage is TRBJ1-5, with D unresolved. The CDR3 extends over 15 amino acids. V was pared by 3 bases and J by 5 bases, with 14 bases between. Germline lookup yields CDR1 SEHNR and CDR2 FQNEAQ (reference sequence). CDR3 DNA sequence: TGTGCCAGCAGCTTTACCGGGAGGCTAGATCAGCCCCAGCATTTT. It specifies CASSFTGRLDQPQHF.

The chain uses TRBV30 and TRBJ2-1; TRBD1 matches 7 bases. This CDR3 has 12 residues. Trimming cost V 5 bases and J 3 bases; bases outside gene matches: 1. Germline V lookup: CDR1 GTSNPN, CDR2 SVGIG (reference sequence). The CDR3 loop is CAWQGDYNEQFF. As DNA, the CDR3 is TGTGCCTGGCAGGGGGACTACAATGAGCAGTTCTTC.

A note on this clone: One junction end does not reproduce the germline sequence, and a read error may be involved. The chain employs TRBV28 and TRBJ1-2; possible D gene TRBD1, 5 bases. Germline CDR1 and CDR2: MDHEN and SYDVKM. The length of the CDR3 is 15 residues. The CDR3 spells CASRPLRQLNYGYPF. DNA for the CDR3: TGTGCCAGCAGGCCCCTTAGACAGCTTAACTATGGCTACCCCTTC.

The chain joins TRBV5-4 to TRBJ1-4; D may be TRBD1 (6 bases). The CDR3 contains 14 residues. The germline gives CDR1 SGHNT, CDR2 YYREEE (reference sequence). V shed 4 bases and J shed 0 bases, with 7 bases lying between them. The CDR3 protein is CASSGGATNEKLFF. The CDR3 DNA is TGTGCCAGCAGCGGGGGCGCAACTAATGAAAAACTGTTTTTT.

The table lists this clone with a few counts. The chain carries TRBV27 and TRBJ2-7, with 9 bases matching TRBD2. V trimming: 4 bases; J trimming: 3 bases; junction bases outside the gene matches: 13. Germline V gives CDR1 MNHEY, CDR2 SMNVEV (reference sequence). CDR3 length: 17 residues. The CDR3 protein is CASSSPGSGSAVYEQYF. The CDR3, as DNA: TGTGCCAGCAGTTCCCCGGGTAGCGGGAGCGCCGTCTACGAGCAGTACTTC.

The chain couples TRBV29-1 to TRBJ1-2; D is unresolved. V was shortened by 1 base and J by 4 bases, with 7 bases between the two germline ends. In germline, CDR1 is SQVTM, CDR2 ANQGSEA. CDR3 length: 12 amino acids. CDR3 coding DNA: TGCAGCGTTGAAGGCAGTCCCTATGGCTACACCTTC. Translated, it gives CSVEGSPYGYTF.

The chain joins TRBV2 to TRBJ1-3; 7 bases are shared with TRBD1. In germline, CDR1 is SNHLY, CDR2 FYNNEI. Losses at the gene ends were 8 bases for V and 4 bases for J; bases not matched to a gene: 8. This CDR3 contains 14 residues. The CDR3 DNA follows: TGTGCCAGCGATTACGAGGGACAGGGAAACACCATATATTTT. Its protein is CASDYEGQGNTIYF.

The gene calls are TRBV27 and TRBJ1-6, with D maybe TRBD1 (5 bases). CDR3 length equals 15 residues. Germline loops: CDR1 MNHEY, CDR2 SMNVEV (reference sequence). The V end lost 8 bases, the J end lost 7 bases, and 18 bases lay between the germline ends. CDR3 nucleotide sequence: TGTGCCAGCGCCATAGGGGCAGAGGCAAATTCACCCCTCCACTTT. Protein: CASAIGAEANSPLHF.

This clone was counted only a few times. The chain joins TRBV28 to TRBJ1-4, with TRBD1 identical over 7 bases. CDR1 is MDHEN, CDR2 SYDVKM, per germline. V gave up 4 bases and J gave up 6 bases; unmatched junction bases: 8. This CDR3 has 15 amino acids. CDR3 residues: CASSSKTQGDEKLFF. The CDR3 nucleotides read TGTGCCAGCAGTTCAAAAACCCAGGGGGATGAAAAACTGTTTTTT.

This clone has just a few counts. V usage is TRBV7-2 and J usage is TRBJ2-7; 7 bases align to TRBD2. V lost 2 bases, J lost 4 bases, and 14 bases stayed unmatched. Looked up from germline, CDR1 is SGHTA and CDR2 is FQGNSA. This CDR3 is 17 amino acids long. The CDR3 is CASSLWASGARGYEQYF. The DNA of the CDR3 is TGTGCCAGCAGCTTATGGGCTAGCGGCGCGAGGGGATACGAGCAGTACTTC.

The chain joins TRBV5-4 to TRBJ2-5, with D maybe TRBD2 (5 bases). The CDR3 totals 15 residues. Trimming took off 3 bases at V and 2 bases at J, with 14 bases between the two ends. CDR1 is SGHNT, CDR2 YYREEE, per germline (reference sequence). The CDR3 here is CASSSPGERQETQYF. CDR3 nucleotides: TGTGCCAGCAGCTCCCCGGGCGAGCGGCAAGAGACCCAGTACTTC.

The chain joins TRBV9 to TRBJ2-4; 7 positions match TRBD1. With V trimmed by 0 bases and J by 0 bases, 3 bases remained unmatched. Germline CDR1 and CDR2: SGDLS and YYNGEE. This CDR3 is built from 16 residues. CDR3 in amino acids: CASSVEAGGAKNIQYF. CDR3 coding DNA: TGTGCCAGCAGCGTAGAGGCAGGGGGAGCCAAAAACATTCAGTACTTC.

The chain employs TRBV5-1 and TRBJ1-1; a weak D match, TRBD1 (5 bases). The CDR3 has 13 amino acids. V shed 6 bases and J shed 1 base, with 10 bases lying between them. CDR1 is SGHRS and CDR2 is YFSETQ in the germline V gene. This CDR3 is CASNPGGNTEAFF. As DNA, the CDR3 is TGCGCCAGCAACCCGGGGGGGAACACTGAAGCTTTCTTT.

Here the CDR3 DNA reads TGTGCCAGCAGCTTAGGAGGGCAGAACTATGGCTACACCTTC. This sequence encodes CASSLGGQNYGYTF. The chain links TRBV7-9 to TRBJ1-2; D is ambiguous. CDR3 length: 14 amino acids. V lost 1 base and J 2 bases, leaving 8 bases between the germline ends. Germline V gives CDR1 SEHNR, CDR2 FQNEAQ (reference sequence). Drawing the rest from reference TRBV7-9 and TRBJ1-2, the complete variable domain is DTGVSQNPRHKITKRGQNVTFRCDPISEHNRLYWYRQTLGQGPEFLTYFQNEAQLEKSRLLSDRFSAERPKGSFSTLEIQRTEQGDSAMYLCASSLGGQNYGYTFGSGTRLTVV.

This chain joins TRBV9 and TRBJ2-3; tentatively, D is TRBD1 (6 bases). Trimming left V 0 bases short and J 5 bases short, with 16 bases between. This CDR3 comprises 16 residues. Germline CDR1 SGDLS, CDR2 YYNGEE. CDR3 sequence reads: CASSVGRRAGEDTQYF. The CDR3 DNA is TGTGCCAGCAGCGTAGGAAGAAGGGCAGGGGAAGATACGCAGTATTTT.

This clone was found once. The V and J genes are TRBV6-4 and TRBJ2-1; 7 nucleotides align to TRBD2. The CDR3 has 15 residues. Trimming removed 4 bases from V and 4 bases from J; junction bases left unmatched: 7. Germline CDR1 reads MRHNA; CDR2 reads SNTAGT. In DNA form, the CDR3 reads TGTGCCAGCAGTGCGGCTAGCGGACCGTACAATGAGCAGTTCTTC. Amino acid sequence: CASSAASGPYNEQFF.

CDR3 sequence reads: CASSQWPLDPEAFF. CDR3 DNA sequence: TGTGCCAGCAGCCAATGGCCCCTCGATCCTGAAGCTTTCTTT. The gene calls are TRBV14 and TRBJ1-1; D remains ambiguous. The germline V gene has CDR1 SGHDN and CDR2 FVKESK. Deletions cut 2 bases from V and 6 bases from J, with 13 bases between. The CDR3 consists of 14 residues.

This clone showed up just a few times. The chain couples TRBV7-2 to TRBJ2-5, with 7 bases identical to TRBD1. The CDR3 consists of 15 residues. After removal of 2 bases from V and 5 bases from J, the junction contained 8 bases not matched to a gene. Germline-derived CDR1 and CDR2 are SGHTA and FQGNSA. The chain's CDR3 is CASSLNTGDRETQYF. The CDR3 nucleotides read TGTGCCAGCAGCTTAAATACAGGGGATAGGGAGACCCAGTACTTC.

This clone was counted a few times. This chain uses TRBV9 with TRBJ2-3; D unresolved. V dropped 4 bases and J dropped 5 bases, with 11 bases sitting between them. Germline V gene sequence: CDR1 SGDLS, CDR2 YYNGEE. CDR3 length equals 13 residues. Here the CDR3 reads CASSLTVEDTQYF. CDR3 nucleotides: TGTGCCAGCAGCCTCACTGTTGAAGATACGCAGTATTTT.

The chain recombines TRBV5-4 with TRBJ1-1, with a tentative D call TRBD1 (5 bases). Deletions cut 1 base from V and 10 bases from J, with 17 bases between. The CDR3 runs 14 residues. Germline lookup yields CDR1 SGHNT and CDR2 YYREEE (reference sequence). CDR3 nucleotides: TGTGCCAGCAGCTTGCATAGCAGGGAGGTACGAGCTTTCTTT. Its translation: CASSLHSREVRAFF.

This clone was detected a few times. V is TRBV27 and J is TRBJ2-7; 11 bases line up with TRBD1. Germline V gene data show CDR1 as MNHEY and CDR2 as SMNVEV (reference sequence). The CDR3 has 16 residues. V gave up 6 bases and J gave up 3 bases; unmatched junction bases: 10. This CDR3 is CASSRTAGTGGYEQYF. The CDR3 nucleotides are TGTGCCAGCAGCCGTACGGCCGGGACAGGGGGCTACGAGCAGTACTTC.

V gene TRBV6-5 combines with J gene TRBJ2-5, with TRBD2 identical over 8 bases. This CDR3 region has 11 residues. Trimming took 8 bases from V and 11 from J; bases not matched to a gene: 7. Germline CDR1 reads MNHEY; CDR2 reads SVGAGI. CDR3 protein: CASHYGGEQYF. In DNA form, the CDR3 reads TGTGCCAGCCACTACGGGGGGGAGCAGTACTTC.

The chain joins TRBV10-3 to TRBJ1-1; possibly TRBD1 for D (6 bases). The length of the CDR3 is 15 residues. CDR1 and CDR2 from the germline V gene are ENHRY and SYGVKD. The V and J ends lost 6 bases and 4 bases respectively, with 18 bases between them. The CDR3 loop reads CAISGSTGLGTEAFF. CDR3 nucleotides: TGTGCCATCAGCGGAAGTACAGGGCTCGGCACTGAAGCTTTCTTT.